The present T cell receptor (beta chain) was sequenced within a study of T cell responses to AZD1222 COVID-19 vaccine. General study findings and limits: Only 5 or 6 AZD1222 recipients tested seropositive at baseline. Spike as a whole was targeted by vaccine-associated CD4 TCRs, dominant at 160-218 and 743-854. The breadth and depth of Spike-specific TCRs increased once two AZD1222 doses had been given. Nearly half of spike-specific TCRs reportedly go after variant regions that carry no mutations.

Produced via immunoSEQ multiplex PCR; TCRdb's table is partial and in-frame only. This table has roughly 80,000 clones, approximately 90% appearing once. This clone was seen a few times. What it recognizes is unknown. The CDR3 totals 12 residues. The germline V gene has CDR1 MNHEY and CDR2 SMNVEV (reference sequence). V was shortened by 8 bases and J by 3 bases, with 10 bases between the two germline ends. The chain links TRBV27 to TRBJ2-5; D possibly corresponds to TRBD2 (6 bases). This receptor was taken from an adult in good health. This specimen was peripheral blood, taken on day 0 of MenACWY control vaccination. This CDR3 is CASRRGEETQYF. DNA for the CDR3: TGTGCCAGCCGGAGGGGAGAAGAGACCCAGTACTTC.